A selection of T cell receptor beta chains follows, all from one sample in a study of cytomegalovirus exposure and HLA in healthy donors. The assay was immunoSEQ multiplex PCR, and TCRdb's table has in-frame clones only and misses some. The sample contains roughly 100,000 clones, approximately 87% of which appear only once. The specimen sequenced was PBMCs. All receptors come from a man in his forties or fifties in good health and CMV-seronegative. The CDR3 runs from the conserved cysteine through the conserved F or W. A D gene is named only where the DNA matches it firmly. Clone sizes are given selectively: once, few, many, or a class where the clone is expanded.

J gene: TRBJ1-5; D gene: TRBD1; clone size: NA; V gene: TRBV15; CDR3 DNA: TGTGCCACGGGGGACAGGGGCCTTGAGGGGAGGAATCAGCCCCAGCATTTT; CDR3 protein: CATGDRGLEGRNQPQHF
J gene: TRBJ2-1; D gene: NA; clone size: NA; V gene: TRBV11-1; CDR3 DNA: TGTGCCAGCAGCTTTTACGGGACTTCCCTCAAGTTCTTC; CDR3 protein: CASSFYGTSLKFF
J gene: TRBJ1-2; D gene: TRBD1; clone size: NA; V gene: TRBV27; CDR3 DNA: TGTGCCAGCAGTTTCTTAGGGACAGGGTATGGCTACACCTTC; CDR3 protein: CASSFLGTGYGYTF
J gene: TRBJ2-5; D gene: TRBD2; clone size: NA; V gene: TRBV10-3; CDR3 DNA: TGTGCCATCAGTTCCGGACTAGCGGAAGAGACCCAGTACTTC; CDR3 protein: CAISSGLAEETQYF
J gene: TRBJ2-7; D gene: NA; clone size: NA; V gene: TRBV6-1; CDR3 DNA: TGTGCCAGCAGTTTTGAGACCAGGGGCCTCTACGAGCAGTACTTC; CDR3 protein: CASSFETRGLYEQYF
J gene: TRBJ2-1; D gene: TRBD2; clone size: NA; V gene: TRBV25-1; CDR3 DNA: TGTGCCAGCAGTGAACCGGGACTAGTCTTTTATGAGCAGTTCTTC; CDR3 protein: CASSEPGLVFYEQFF
J gene: TRBJ1-1; D gene: NA; clone size: NA; V gene: TRBV5-1; CDR3 DNA: TGCGCCAGCAGCTTGGTTGGGGGGGTCGGTACTGAAGCTTTCTTT; CDR3 protein: CASSLVGGVGTEAFF
J gene: TRBJ1-4; D gene: TRBD1; clone size: NA; V gene: TRBV7-2; CDR3 DNA: TGTGCCAGCAGCTTAGGGCAGGGGGCCCGAAATGAAAAACTGTTTTTT; CDR3 protein: CASSLGQGARNEKLFF
J gene: TRBJ2-7; D gene: NA; clone size: NA; V gene: TRBV9; CDR3 DNA: TGTGCCAGCAGCGTAGGGAGCAGCCATCCCGAGCAGTACTTC; CDR3 protein: CASSVGSSHPEQYF
J gene: TRBJ1-1; D gene: NA; clone size: NA; V gene: TRBV29-1; CDR3 DNA: TGCAGCGTTGACCAGGTTGGCACTGAAGCTTTCTTT; CDR3 protein: CSVDQVGTEAFF
J gene: TRBJ1-1; D gene: NA; clone size: NA; V gene: TRBV6-5; CDR3 DNA: TGTGCCAGCCGGCTTGCGCTGCCCGGAGGCACTGAAGCTTTCTTT; CDR3 protein: CASRLALPGGTEAFF
J gene: TRBJ2-1; D gene: NA; clone size: few; V gene: TRBV20-1; CDR3 DNA: TGCAGTGCAAGCCTCTACAATGAGCAGTTCTTC; CDR3 protein: CSASLYNEQFF
J gene: TRBJ1-1; D gene: NA; clone size: NA; V gene: TRBV14; CDR3 DNA: TGTGCCAGCAGCCTTTGGGGGGGGAACACTGAAGCTTTCTTT; CDR3 protein: CASSLWGGNTEAFF
J gene: TRBJ1-1; D gene: NA; clone size: NA; V gene: TRBV9; CDR3 DNA: TGTGCCAGCAGCGTAGGGGGAGCGGGGAACACTGAAGCTTTCTTT; CDR3 protein: CASSVGGAGNTEAFF
J gene: TRBJ2-3; D gene: NA; clone size: NA; V gene: TRBV6-1; CDR3 DNA: TGTGCCAGCAGTCTTAGCACAGATACGCAGTATTTT; CDR3 protein: CASSLSTDTQYF
J gene: TRBJ2-7; D gene: TRBD1; clone size: NA; V gene: TRBV13; CDR3 DNA: TGTGCCAGCAGCCGACCCGGGACAGGGTTTTACGAGCAGTACTTC; CDR3 protein: CASSRPGTGFYEQYF
J gene: TRBJ2-2; D gene: TRBD1; clone size: NA; V gene: TRBV6-6; CDR3 DNA: TGTGCCAGCAGCATACAGGGGGCCCCGAACACCGGGGAGCTGTTTTTT; CDR3 protein: CASSIQGAPNTGELFF
J gene: TRBJ1-5; D gene: TRBD1; clone size: once; V gene: TRBV27; CDR3 DNA: TGTGCCAGCAGTTACAACAGGGGGGACCAGCCCCAGCATTTT; CDR3 protein: CASSYNRGDQPQHF
J gene: TRBJ2-1; D gene: NA; clone size: once; V gene: TRBV7-3; CDR3 DNA: TGTGCCAGCAGCTTAACGGGACTTAACAATGAGCAGTTCTTC; CDR3 protein: CASSLTGLNNEQFF
J gene: TRBJ2-1; D gene: TRBD2; clone size: few; V gene: TRBV10-3; CDR3 DNA: TGTGCCATCAGTGAGGTACGGGGGGGCTACAATGAGCAGTTCTTC; CDR3 protein: CAISEVRGGYNEQFF
J gene: TRBJ2-5; D gene: TRBD2; clone size: NA; V gene: TRBV13; CDR3 DNA: TGTGCCAGCAGCCATCTCGGCGGGGGATCTATGGAAAAAGAGACCCAGTACTTC; CDR3 protein: CASSHLGGGSMEKETQYF
J gene: TRBJ1-4; D gene: TRBD1; clone size: NA; V gene: TRBV10-2; CDR3 DNA: TGCGCCAGCAGTGAAGGGGGCAGCAATGAAAAACTGTTTTTT; CDR3 protein: CASSEGGSNEKLFF
J gene: TRBJ1-1; D gene: TRBD1; clone size: NA; V gene: TRBV5-1; CDR3 DNA: TGCGCCAGCGCCGGGACAGGGGGCGAACCTGGGAACACTGAAGCTTTCTTT; CDR3 protein: CASAGTGGEPGNTEAFF
J gene: TRBJ2-1; D gene: NA; clone size: NA; V gene: TRBV18; CDR3 DNA: TGTGCCAGCTCCATATATCGAGGGAATGAGCAGTTCTTC; CDR3 protein: CASSIYRGNEQFF
J gene: TRBJ1-1; D gene: NA; clone size: NA; V gene: TRBV7-3; CDR3 DNA: TGTGCCAGCAGCTTAGAACAGAGCACTGAAGCTTTCTTT; CDR3 protein: CASSLEQSTEAFF
J gene: TRBJ2-7; D gene: NA; clone size: NA; V gene: TRBV5-6; CDR3 DNA: TGTGCCAGCAGCTCCATGTACGAGCAGTACTTC; CDR3 protein: CASSSMYEQYF
J gene: TRBJ1-2; D gene: NA; clone size: few; V gene: TRBV4-2; CDR3 DNA: TGTGCCAGCAGCCAAGAATTCGACAGTTACTATGGCTACACCTTC; CDR3 protein: CASSQEFDSYYGYTF
J gene: TRBJ2-5; D gene: TRBD1; clone size: NA; V gene: TRBV19; CDR3 DNA: TGTGCCAGTAGCGGGACAGCACAAGAGACCCAGTACTTC; CDR3 protein: CASSGTAQETQYF
J gene: TRBJ1-1; D gene: NA; clone size: few; V gene: TRBV19; CDR3 DNA: TGTGCCAGTATATCGGGGACACCGAACACTGAAGCTTTCTTT; CDR3 protein: CASISGTPNTEAFF
J gene: TRBJ1-5; D gene: NA; clone size: NA; V gene: TRBV30; CDR3 DNA: TGTGCCTGGAGTGTAGGGGCCAGTTCGGAGCCCCAGCATTTT; CDR3 protein: CAWSVGASSEPQHF
J gene: TRBJ1-2; D gene: TRBD1; clone size: NA; V gene: TRBV6-5; CDR3 DNA: TGTGCCAGCAGTATACAGGGGGACGGCTACACCTTC; CDR3 protein: CASSIQGDGYTF